This T cell receptor beta chain stems from a study of memory CD4+ T cells and cytomegalovirus serostatus (dated 2019 in TCRdb). Turning to the overall study: The cohort comprised 33 healthy Belgian adults, 9 CMV seropositive and some 24 CMV seronegative. CD4+ memory TCRbeta repertoires of a Belgian cohort with known cytomegalovirus serostatus were sequenced in order to replicate a published TCR-based CMV serostatus classifier. What the study reported, not specific to this receptor: The results were interpreted as suggesting that the CMV-associated TCR signature is largely present in the CD4+ memory repertoire. For CMV serostatus prediction, a median bootstrapped AUC of about 0.94 was reached with the original framework, and a median bootstrapped AUC of around 0.9 was reached with a US-trained random forest. Only CD4+CD45RO+ memory cells were sequenced, in contrast to the original study, in which naive and memory CD4+ and CD8+ populations were covered. On the Belgian cohort, the classifier built on the original framework reached a median bootstrapped AUC of about 0.95, with a 95% CI of 0.76-1.00. Of more than 150 previously reported CMV-associated TCRbeta sequences, approximately 70 appeared in the CD4+ memory repertoires, each in one to five individuals.

Regarding this clone: The antigen it recognizes is unknown. The sample holds no much larger clone one base away, and base qualities are not on file.

A FACSAria II was used to sort memory CD4+ T cells, defined as single viable CD3+CD4+CD8-CD45RO+ cells. To determine CMV serostatus, a Roche Elecsys assay was used that detects serum IgG against CMV pp150, pp28, p38 and p52. After the samples were thawed, total CD4+ T cells were enriched through positive selection using CD4 magnetic microbeads. The samples came from a different study that was designed specifically to examine the CD4+ T cell memory repertoire. Peripheral blood mononuclear cells were isolated and cryopreserved following standard operating procedures; serum was stored at -80 °C. CD3-PerCP (BW264/56), CD4-APC (RPA-T4), CD45RO-PE (UCHT1) and CD8-Pacific Orange (3B5) antibodies were used for staining, and non-viable cells were excluded with Sytox blue. The Quick-DNA Microprep Kit was used to extract genomic DNA from the sorted cells. TCRbeta DNA was amplified with the immunoSEQ hsTCRbeta kit following the manufacturer's protocol. TCRbeta libraries were sequenced on an Illumina MiSeq instrument. The original methods were these. Removing out-of-frame sequences left 2,204,828 distinct TCRbeta sequences, an average of about 70,000 per individual. Each individual was scored using the number of about 180 previously reported CMV-associated TCRbeta sequences that the individual carried and the total number of productive distinct TCRbeta sequences. A beta-binomial model was reimplemented in Python, and random forests from scikit-learn, run with default parameters, were trained on data from the US cohort. Classifier performance on the Belgian cohort was summarized as median AUC with percentile confidence intervals calculated over 10,000 bootstrap iterations. This is the immuneACCESS table as TCRdb keeps it, with only in-frame sequences that have V and J called. A part of the clones is gone; compared with another copy, unresolved V genes explain less than half, and the rest is unexplained. That table is the source of V, J and clone size, and D and trimming were worked out from the DNA. Counted in this sample were around 88,000 clones; 80% of them appeared once. The ten biggest clones cover roughly 4% of the sample.

The sample comprised memory CD4+ T cells from blood. The sequence derives from an adult in good health and CMV-seropositive.

The bases read TGTGCCAGCACACTGGCGGGTGGCCCCGTTGAGCAGTATTTT. This is translated as CASTLAGGPVEQYF. The rearrangement joined TRBV2 to TRBJ2-3; the D region possibly corresponds to TRBD2 (5 bases align). Relative to germline, V is 7 bases shorter and J is 11 bases shorter, with 22 bases between their ends. CDR1 and CDR2 are read off the germline V gene as SNHLY and FYNNEI. The CDR3 contains 14 residues, cysteine and phenylalanine counted. Just CDR3 DNA is preserved here, 42 bases in frame from base 1.